This TCR beta chain appears in the sequencing data of a study of blood T cell repertoires in COVID-19 (TCRdb year 2020). About the study as a whole: Collaborator samples came from the United States, Italy and Spain and covered acute and convalescent phases of COVID-19. The prospective study material was composed of cDNA or gDNA derived from T cells, B-cell-depleted T cells, or PBMCs. The dataset comprised deeply sampled blood TCRbeta repertoires from subjects exposed to, actively infected with, or recovered from COVID-19. The repertoires were released in a freely available public database intended as a resource for research on the immune response to SARS-CoV-2. The samples were drawn from two sources: the first 160 participants of the ongoing ImmuneRACE study, and about 1,300 subjects contributed by 6 global collaborators. The sample metadata nearly always contained a de-identified subject ID, COVID-19 status, age in years and sex. HLA class I and class II types, where available, came from metadata supplied by the sample provider rather than from assay-based typing. Summary of the overall study and its limitations: The amount of clinical and demographic metadata varied by source and participant and was provided uncurated.

As encoded in the germline V gene (reference sequence), CDR1 is WNHNN while CDR2 is SYGVQD. The CDR3 starts with the cysteine, ends with the phenylalanine, and has 13 residues. CDR3 DNA is the only sequence kept; it has 39 bases, read in frame from the first base. The junction shows trimming of 4 bases on V and 3 bases on J, plus 7 bases between the germline ends. TCRbeta CDR3 regions were amplified from genomic DNA using the immunoSEQ Assay, a bias-controlled multiplex PCR. The published analysis was carried out like this. The number of nucleated cells in each sample was estimated by amplification of reference gene primers within the assay. To quantify the absolute abundance of each unique TCRbeta CDR3 rearrangement, sequence reads were collapsed and filtered. For each sample, productive Simpson clonality was calculated as the square root of Simpson's diversity index across productive rearrangements. Entries here come from immuneACCESS through TCRdb and include only in-frame sequences with V and J called. Some clones fail to appear in such tables; in the studies checked, an unresolved V gene covers under half of the shortfall, and the cause of the remainder is unknown. Clonal size and the V and J genes are those of that table, whereas D and trimming came from the DNA. Across this sample there are 200,000 to 250,000 clones, with more than 85% seen only once. The top ten constitute under 9% of the sample.

The collaborating institutions used their own protocols to collect whole blood in K2EDTA tubes. For TCRbeta analysis, collaborator samples were shipped as frozen whole blood, as isolated PBMCs, or as DNA extracted from either sample type. This clone has only one observation. Its antigen remains unidentified. No quality values exist for individual bases; no much larger clone is one base distant. The clonotype comes from a woman in her seventies with active or convalescent COVID-19. The sequence joins TRBV10-1 to TRBJ1-3; the D segment cannot be called with confidence. The specimen was peripheral blood. The DNA is as follows: TGCGCCAGCAGTGGAGGGATTGGAAACACCATATATTTT. Translated, it gives CASSGGIGNTIYF.